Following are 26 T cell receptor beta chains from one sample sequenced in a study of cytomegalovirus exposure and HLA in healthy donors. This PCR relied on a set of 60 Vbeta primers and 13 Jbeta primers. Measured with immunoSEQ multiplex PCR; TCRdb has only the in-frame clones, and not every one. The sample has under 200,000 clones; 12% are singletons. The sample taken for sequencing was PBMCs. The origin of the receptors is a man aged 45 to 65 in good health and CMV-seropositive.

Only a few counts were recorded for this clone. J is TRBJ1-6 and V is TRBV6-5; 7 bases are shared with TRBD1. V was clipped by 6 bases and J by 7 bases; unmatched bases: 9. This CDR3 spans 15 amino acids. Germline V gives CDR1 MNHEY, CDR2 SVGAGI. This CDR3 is CASRPLQGWNSPLHF. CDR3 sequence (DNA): TGTGCCAGCAGGCCCCTACAGGGGTGGAATTCACCCCTCCACTTT.

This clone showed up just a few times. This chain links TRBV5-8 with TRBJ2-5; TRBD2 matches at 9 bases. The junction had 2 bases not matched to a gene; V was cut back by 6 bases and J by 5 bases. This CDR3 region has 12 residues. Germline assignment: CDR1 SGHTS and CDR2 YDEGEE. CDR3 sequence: CASTGLAETQYF. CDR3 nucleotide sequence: TGTGCCAGCACAGGACTAGCGGAGACCCAGTACTTC.

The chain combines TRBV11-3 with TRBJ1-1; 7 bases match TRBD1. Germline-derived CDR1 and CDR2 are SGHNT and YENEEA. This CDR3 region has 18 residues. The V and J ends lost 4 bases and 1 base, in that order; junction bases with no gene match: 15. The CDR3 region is CASSSGQTPGQKNTEAFF. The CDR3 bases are TGTGCCAGCAGCTCCGGCCAAACTCCGGGACAGAAGAACACTGAAGCTTTCTTT.

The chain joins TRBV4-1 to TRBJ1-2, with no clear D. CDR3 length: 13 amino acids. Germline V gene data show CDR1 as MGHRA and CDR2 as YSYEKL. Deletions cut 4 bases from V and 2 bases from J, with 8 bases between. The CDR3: CASSLRENYGYTF. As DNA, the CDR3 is TGCGCCAGCAGCCTCCGGGAAAACTATGGCTACACCTTC.

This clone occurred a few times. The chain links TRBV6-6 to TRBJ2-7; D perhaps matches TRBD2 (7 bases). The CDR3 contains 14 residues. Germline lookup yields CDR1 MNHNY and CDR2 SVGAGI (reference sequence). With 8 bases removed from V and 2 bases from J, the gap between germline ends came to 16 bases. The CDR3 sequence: CASERGGAAYEQYV. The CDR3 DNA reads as TGTGCCAGCGAACGAGGGGGGGCCGCCTACGAGCAGTACGTC.

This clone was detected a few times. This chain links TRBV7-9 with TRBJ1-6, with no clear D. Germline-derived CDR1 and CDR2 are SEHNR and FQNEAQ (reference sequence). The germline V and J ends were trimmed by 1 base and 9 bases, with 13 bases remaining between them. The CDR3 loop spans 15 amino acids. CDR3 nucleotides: TGTGCCAGCAGCTTAGGGACGGACTGGCTTTCACCCCTCCACTTT. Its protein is CASSLGTDWLSPLHF.

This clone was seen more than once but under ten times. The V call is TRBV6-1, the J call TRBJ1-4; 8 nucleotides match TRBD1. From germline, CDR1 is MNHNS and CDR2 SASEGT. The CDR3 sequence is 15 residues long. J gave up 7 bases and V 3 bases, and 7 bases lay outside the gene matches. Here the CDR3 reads CASSDGGTGGEKLFF. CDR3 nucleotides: TGTGCCAGCAGTGACGGTGGGACAGGCGGTGAAAAACTGTTTTTT.

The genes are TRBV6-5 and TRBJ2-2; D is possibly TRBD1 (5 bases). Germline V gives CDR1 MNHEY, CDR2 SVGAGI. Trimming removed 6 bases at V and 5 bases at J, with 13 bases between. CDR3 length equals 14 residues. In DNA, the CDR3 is TGTGCCAGCAGGCAAGGGGCCGCGACCGGGGAGCTGTTTTTT. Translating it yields CASRQGAATGELFF.

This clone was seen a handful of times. CDR3 sequence: CASSVGQGGYEQYV. DNA of the CDR3: TGCGCCAGCAGTGTAGGACAGGGGGGCTACGAGCAGTACGTC. The chain recombines TRBV10-2 with TRBJ2-7; 10 bases fit TRBD1. There are 14 residues in the CDR3. With 4 bases clipped from V and 3 bases from J, the junction kept 3 bases outside the gene matches. Germline loops: CDR1 WSHSY, CDR2 SAAADI.

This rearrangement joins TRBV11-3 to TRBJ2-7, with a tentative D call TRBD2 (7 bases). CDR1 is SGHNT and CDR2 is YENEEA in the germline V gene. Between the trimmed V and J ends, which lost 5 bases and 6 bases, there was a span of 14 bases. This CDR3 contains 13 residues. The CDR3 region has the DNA TGTGCCAGCAGCAAGATCCGGGGGGCCGAGCAGTACGTC. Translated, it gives CASSKIRGAEQYV.

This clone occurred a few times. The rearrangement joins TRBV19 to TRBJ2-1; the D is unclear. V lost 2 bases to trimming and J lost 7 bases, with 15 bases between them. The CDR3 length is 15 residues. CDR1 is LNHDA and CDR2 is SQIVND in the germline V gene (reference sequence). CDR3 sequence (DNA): TGTGCCAGTAGTATAACGGGTACCACCGGGAATGAGCAGTTCTTC. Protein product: CASSITGTTGNEQFF.

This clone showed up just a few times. The CDR3: CASSPPGLGVHEQFF. The DNA of the CDR3 is TGTGCCAGCAGTCCCCCGGGACTCGGCGTACATGAGCAGTTCTTC. V usage is TRBV11-2 and J usage is TRBJ2-1; weak D call: TRBD2 (6 bases). Trimming removed 6 bases from V and 8 bases from J, with 20 bases in between. The CDR3 covers 15 residues. CDR1 and CDR2 from the germline V gene are SGHAT and FQNNGV.

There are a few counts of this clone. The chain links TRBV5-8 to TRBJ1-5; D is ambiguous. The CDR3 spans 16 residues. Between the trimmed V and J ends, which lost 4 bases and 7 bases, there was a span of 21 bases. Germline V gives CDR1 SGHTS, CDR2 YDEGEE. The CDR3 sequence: CASSKGPRVRRQPQHF. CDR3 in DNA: TGTGCCAGCAGCAAAGGACCGCGGGTGAGGAGACAGCCCCAGCATTTT.

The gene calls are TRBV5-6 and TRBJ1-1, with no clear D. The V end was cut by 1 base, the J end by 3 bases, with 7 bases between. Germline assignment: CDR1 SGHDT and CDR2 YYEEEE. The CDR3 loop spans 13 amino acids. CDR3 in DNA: TGTGCCAGCAGCTTGACTAGGGACACTGAAGCTTTCTTT. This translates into CASSLTRDTEAFF.

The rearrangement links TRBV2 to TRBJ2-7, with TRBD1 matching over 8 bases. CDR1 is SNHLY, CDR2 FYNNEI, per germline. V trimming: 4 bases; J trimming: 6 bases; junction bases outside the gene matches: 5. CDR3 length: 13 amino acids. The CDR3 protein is CASSVGQGGEQYV. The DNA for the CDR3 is TGTGCCAGCAGTGTAGGACAGGGAGGCGAGCAGTACGTC.

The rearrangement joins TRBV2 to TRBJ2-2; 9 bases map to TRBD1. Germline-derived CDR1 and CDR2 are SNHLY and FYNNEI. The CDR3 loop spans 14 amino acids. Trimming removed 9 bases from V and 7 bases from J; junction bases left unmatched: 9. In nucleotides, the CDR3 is TGTGCCAGAAGCAGGACAGGGGCGGGCGGGGAGCTGTTTTTT. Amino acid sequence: CARSRTGAGGELFF.

The CDR3 DNA reads TGTGCCAGCAGCGCCCGCGGGACTCGGGATAATTCACCCCTCCACTTT. It translates to CASSARGTRDNSPLHF. This rearrangement joins TRBV9 to TRBJ1-6; perhaps TRBD1 as D (5 bases). CDR1 and CDR2 (germline): SGDLS, YYNGEE. This CDR3 comprises 16 residues. Trimming pared 3 bases from V and 5 bases from J, leaving 15 bases between. Variable domain in full (rest from reference TRBV9 and TRBJ1-6): DSGVTQTPKHLITATGQRVTLRCSPRSGDLSVYWYQQSLDQGLQFLIQYYNGEERAKGNILERFSAQQFPDLHSELNLSSLELGDSALYFCASSARGTRDNSPLHFGNGTRLTVT.

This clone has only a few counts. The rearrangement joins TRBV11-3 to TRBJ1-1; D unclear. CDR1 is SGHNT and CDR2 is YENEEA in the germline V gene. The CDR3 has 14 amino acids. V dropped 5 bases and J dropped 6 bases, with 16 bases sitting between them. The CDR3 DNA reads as TGTGCCAGCAGCCTTAAAGTTGGGAGCGCTGAAGCTTTCTTT. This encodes CASSLKVGSAEAFF.

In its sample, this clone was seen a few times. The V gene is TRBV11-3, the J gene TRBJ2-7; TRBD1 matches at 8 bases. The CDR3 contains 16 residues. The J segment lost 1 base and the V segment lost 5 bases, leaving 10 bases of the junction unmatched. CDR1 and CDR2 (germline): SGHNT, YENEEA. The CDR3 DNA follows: TGTGCCAGCAGCCTAGTCATGACAGGGGTTTCCTACGAGCAGTACTTC. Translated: CASSLVMTGVSYEQYF.

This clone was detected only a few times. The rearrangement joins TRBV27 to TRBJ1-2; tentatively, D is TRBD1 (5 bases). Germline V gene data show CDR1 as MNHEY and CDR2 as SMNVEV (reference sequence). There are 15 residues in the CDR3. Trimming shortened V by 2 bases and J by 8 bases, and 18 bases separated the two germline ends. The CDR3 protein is CASSLGVPTVSGYTF. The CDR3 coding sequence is TGTGCCAGCAGTTTAGGGGTCCCGACAGTGAGCGGCTACACCTTC.

The CDR3 sequence: CASSLASGGNEQYF. CDR3 DNA sequence: TGTGCCAGCAGCTTGGCTAGCGGGGGAAACGAGCAGTACTTC. The V call is TRBV5-4, the J call TRBJ2-7; 10 positions agree with TRBD2. The V gene's germline CDR1 is SGHNT and CDR2 YYREEE (reference sequence). J gave up 5 bases and V 0 bases, and 2 bases lay outside the gene matches. CDR3 length: 14 residues.

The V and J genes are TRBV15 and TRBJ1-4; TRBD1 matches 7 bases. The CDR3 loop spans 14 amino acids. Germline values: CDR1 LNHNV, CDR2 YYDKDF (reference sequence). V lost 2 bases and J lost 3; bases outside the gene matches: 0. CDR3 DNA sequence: TGTGCCACCAGCAGAAGGGGGCCTAATGAAAAACTGTTTTTT. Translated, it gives CATSRRGPNEKLFF.

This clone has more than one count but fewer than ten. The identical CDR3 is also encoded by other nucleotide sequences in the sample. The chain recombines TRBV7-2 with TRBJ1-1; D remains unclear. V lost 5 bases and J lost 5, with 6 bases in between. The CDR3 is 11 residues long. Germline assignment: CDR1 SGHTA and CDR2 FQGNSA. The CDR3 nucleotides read TGTGCCAGCAGCCCCAGAACTGAAGCTTTCTTT. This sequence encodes CASSPRTEAFF.

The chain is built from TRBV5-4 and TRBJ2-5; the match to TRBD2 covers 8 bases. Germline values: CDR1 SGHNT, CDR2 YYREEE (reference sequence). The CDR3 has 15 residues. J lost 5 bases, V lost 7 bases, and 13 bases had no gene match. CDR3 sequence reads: CASSRGAGELETQYF. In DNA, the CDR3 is TGTGCCAGCTCTAGAGGAGCGGGGGAATTGGAGACCCAGTACTTC.

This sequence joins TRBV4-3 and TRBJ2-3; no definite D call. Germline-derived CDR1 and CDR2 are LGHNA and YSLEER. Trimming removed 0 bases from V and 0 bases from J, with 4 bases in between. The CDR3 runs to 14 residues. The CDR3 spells CASSQELSTDTQYF. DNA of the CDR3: TGCGCCAGCAGCCAAGAGTTAAGCACAGATACGCAGTATTTT.

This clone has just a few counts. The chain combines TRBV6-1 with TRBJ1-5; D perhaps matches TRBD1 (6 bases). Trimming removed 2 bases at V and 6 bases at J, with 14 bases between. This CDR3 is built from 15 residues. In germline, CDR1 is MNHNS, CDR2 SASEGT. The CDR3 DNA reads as TGTGCCAGCAGTGAATTAGCAGGGGAAACTCAGCCCCAGCATTTT. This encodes CASSELAGETQPQHF.